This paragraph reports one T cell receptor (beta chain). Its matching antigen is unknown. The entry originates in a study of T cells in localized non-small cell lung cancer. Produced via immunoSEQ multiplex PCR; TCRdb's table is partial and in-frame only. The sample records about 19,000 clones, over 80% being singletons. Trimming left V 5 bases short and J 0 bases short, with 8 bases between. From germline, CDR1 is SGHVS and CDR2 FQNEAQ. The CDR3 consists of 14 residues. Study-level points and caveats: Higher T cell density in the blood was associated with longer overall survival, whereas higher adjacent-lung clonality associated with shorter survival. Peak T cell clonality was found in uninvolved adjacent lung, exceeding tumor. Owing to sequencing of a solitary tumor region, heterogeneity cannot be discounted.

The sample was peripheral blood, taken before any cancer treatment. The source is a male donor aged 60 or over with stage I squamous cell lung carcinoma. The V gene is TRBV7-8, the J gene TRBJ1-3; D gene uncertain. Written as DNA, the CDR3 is TGTGCCAGCAGCCCGGGGAGCTCTGGAAACACCATATATTTT. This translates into CASSPGSSGNTIYF.